Presented here are 30 T cell receptor beta chains from one specimen sequenced in a study of blood T cell repertoires in COVID-19. Assay used: immunoSEQ multiplex PCR; TCRdb lists only in-frame clones, some missing. Of about 300,000 clones listed, about 85% are singletons. Sequences were obtained from PBMCs or T cells enriched from blood (not recorded which). All receptors derive from a woman aged 25 to 45 who had been exposed to COVID-19.

The chain uses TRBV5-1 and TRBJ2-5, with D perhaps matching TRBD2 (6 bases). Germline V CDR1 and CDR2: SGHRS, YFSETQ. The CDR3 extends over 15 amino acids. The germline V and J ends were trimmed by 0 bases and 5 bases, with 14 bases remaining between them. CDR3 DNA sequence: TGCGCCAGCAGCTTGGTGGCGGGGAGTGAGGAGACCCAGTACTTC. As protein: CASSLVAGSEETQYF.

The sample holds one count of this clone. The chain employs TRBV18 and TRBJ1-5; D gene uncertain. Per germline, CDR1 KGHSH and CDR2 LQKENI. Trimming left V 3 bases short and J 9 bases short, with 12 bases between. This CDR3 contains 13 residues. The CDR3 region has the DNA TGTGCCAGCTCACCTGAGGGTAGCGGGCCCCAGCATTTT. Its translation is CASSPEGSGPQHF.

V and J are TRBV15 and TRBJ2-3; 10 nucleotides align to TRBD2. The CDR3 covers 16 residues. Trimming cost V 2 bases and J 6 bases; bases outside gene matches: 8. Germline assignment: CDR1 LNHNV and CDR2 YYDKDF (reference sequence). Here the CDR3 reads CATSRQRAGGPDTQYF. The CDR3, as DNA: TGTGCCACCAGCAGACAAAGAGCGGGGGGGCCCGATACGCAGTATTTT.

This clone was picked up a small number of times. CDR3 DNA: TGTGCCAGCAGCTCTTGGATAGCGGGAGACGGGGAGCTGTTTTTT. Protein sequence: CASSSWIAGDGELFF. V usage is TRBV5-6 and J usage is TRBJ2-2, with 9 bases fitting TRBD2. Germline values: CDR1 SGHDT, CDR2 YYEEEE. CDR3 length equals 15 residues. The J segment lost 7 bases and the V segment lost 3 bases, leaving 7 bases of the junction unmatched.

The V and J genes are TRBV27 and TRBJ2-1; the D is unclear. The CDR3 is made up of 13 amino acids. V lost 1 base, J lost 7 bases, and 8 bases lay in between. Per germline, CDR1 MNHEY and CDR2 SMNVEV (reference sequence). This CDR3 is CASSLYESNEQFF. The CDR3 coding sequence is TGTGCCAGCAGTTTATATGAGTCTAATGAGCAGTTCTTC.

The rearrangement uses TRBV24-1 and TRBJ1-2; 10 nucleotides match TRBD1. V shed 3 bases and J 6 bases; nucleotides not matched to a gene: 9. Germline CDR1 and CDR2: KGHDR and SFDVKD. The CDR3 is 16 residues long. The CDR3 DNA reads as TGTGCCACCAGTGATCCCCCGGGACAGGGGAAGCATGGCTACACCTTC. Amino acids: CATSDPPGQGKHGYTF.

V gene TRBV7-2 combines with J gene TRBJ2-2; TRBD1 is a possible D gene (6 bases). The CDR3 runs to 17 residues. Trimming shortened V by 5 bases and J by 7 bases, and 23 bases separated the two germline ends. The germline V gene has CDR1 SGHTA and CDR2 FQGNSA. CDR3: CASSPPGQGTLHGELFF. DNA of the CDR3: TGTGCCAGCAGCCCCCCGGGGCAGGGGACCCTTCACGGGGAGCTGTTTTTT.

The table lists this clone with a few counts. The chain has TRBV4-1 and TRBJ1-2; perhaps TRBD1 as D (5 bases). Germline CDR1 reads MGHRA; CDR2 reads YSYEKL. Trimming removed 4 bases from V and 7 bases from J, with 16 bases in between. The CDR3 totals 14 residues. The CDR3 DNA reads as TGCGCCAGCAGCCTGGAAAGGGGTTTGGGTGGCTACACCTTC. Its protein is CASSLERGLGGYTF.

The chain combines TRBV15 with TRBJ2-5; 8 nucleotides agree with TRBD2. This CDR3 region has 13 residues. From germline, CDR1 is LNHNV and CDR2 YYDKDF (reference sequence). With 2 bases clipped from V and 5 bases from J, the junction kept 1 base outside the gene matches. CDR3 amino acids: CATSRRLAETQYF. The CDR3 DNA reads as TGTGCCACCAGCAGACGACTAGCGGAGACCCAGTACTTC.

The chain employs TRBV25-1 and TRBJ2-5; possible D gene TRBD2, 5 bases. Germline V gene data show CDR1 as MGHDK and CDR2 as SYGVNS. This CDR3 is 18 amino acids long. Trimming stripped 5 bases from V and 1 base from J, with 23 bases between. The CDR3 loop reads CASSTPTRLAGSQETQYF. The CDR3 nucleotides read TGTGCCAGCAGTACCCCGACCCGTCTCGCGGGTTCCCAAGAGACCCAGTACTTC.

This clone was detected only a few times. This rearrangement joins TRBV5-1 to TRBJ2-5; no clear D gene. Germline-derived CDR1 and CDR2 are SGHRS and YFSETQ. This CDR3 comprises 15 residues. The V end was cut by 0 bases, the J end by 0 bases, with 9 bases between. The chain's CDR3 is CASSLADSYQETQYF. CDR3 DNA sequence: TGCGCCAGCAGCTTGGCCGACTCATACCAAGAGACCCAGTACTTC.

This clone has only one observation. The chain carries TRBV28 and TRBJ2-3; D is perhaps TRBD1 (5 bases). CDR1 is MDHEN, CDR2 SYDVKM, per germline. Trimming stripped 2 bases from V and 7 bases from J, with 7 bases between. This CDR3 comprises 12 residues. The CDR3 is CASSLQGYTQYF. CDR3 in DNA: TGTGCCAGCAGTTTACAGGGATATACGCAGTATTTT.

This clone was seen a single time. The chain is built from TRBV25-1 and TRBJ2-7; 8 bases line up with TRBD2. The CDR3 loop spans 14 amino acids. V was clipped by 4 bases and J by 2 bases; unmatched bases: 4. Germline CDR1 MGHDK, CDR2 SYGVNS. This CDR3 reads CASSGGGRPYEQYF. The DNA of the CDR3 is TGTGCCAGCAGTGGAGGCGGGAGGCCCTACGAGCAGTACTTC.

CDR3 DNA sequence: TGCACCAGCAGCCAAGAAGACGGGAGCACCGCCTACAATGAGCAGTTCTTC. It is translated as CTSSQEDGSTAYNEQFF. The V and J genes are TRBV1 and TRBJ2-1; the DNA was not compared with TRBD2, the D call given in the table. TRBV1 is labeled a pseudogene. The CDR3 has 17 amino acids.

The V and J genes are TRBV9 and TRBJ2-5; TRBD1 matches at 8 bases. V lost 4 bases to trimming and J lost 4 bases; unmatched junction nucleotides: 12. The CDR3 length is 16 residues. Germline V lookup: CDR1 SGDLS, CDR2 YYNGEE. CDR3 DNA: TGTGCCAGCAGCCGTGGGGGCAGGGGGCTTGGAGAGACCCAGTACTTC. It translates to CASSRGGRGLGETQYF.

The chain combines TRBV19 with TRBJ1-2, with D unclear. In germline, CDR1 is LNHDA, CDR2 SQIVND (reference sequence). The CDR3 consists of 16 residues. Trimming shortened V by 6 bases and J by 4 bases, and 21 bases separated the two germline ends. The CDR3 bases are TGTGCCAGTAGCTTTGGAGGATCGTCGTTTATCTATGGCTACACCTTC. It yields the protein CASSFGGSSFIYGYTF.

The chain combines TRBV19 with TRBJ1-2, with D maybe TRBD1 (5 bases). The CDR3 is made up of 13 amino acids. Germline assignment: CDR1 LNHDA and CDR2 SQIVND (reference sequence). Trimming removed 1 base from V and 4 bases from J, with 7 bases in between. The CDR3 loop reads CASSIGQIYGYTF. The CDR3 DNA sequence: TGTGCCAGTAGTATAGGACAGATCTATGGCTACACCTTC.

This clone was counted once. The chain joins TRBV7-8 to TRBJ2-7; D uncertain. Germline loops: CDR1 SGHVS, CDR2 FQNEAQ. V was trimmed by 2 bases and J by 5 bases, leaving 16 bases between them. The CDR3 is made up of 15 amino acids. CDR3 nucleotide sequence: TGTGCCAGCAGCTTAAGTATAGTGAAGATCCACGAGCAGTACTTC. As protein: CASSLSIVKIHEQYF.

The chain recombines TRBV5-1 with TRBJ2-7; the match to TRBD1 covers 11 bases. Germline CDR1 and CDR2: SGHRS and YFSETQ. There are 16 residues in the CDR3. V trimming: 4 bases; J trimming: 3 bases; junction bases outside the gene matches: 9. The CDR3 spells CASSPSGTGGFYEQYF. CDR3 nucleotides: TGCGCCAGCAGCCCCTCCGGGACAGGGGGGTTCTACGAGCAGTACTTC.

The chain has TRBV7-3 and TRBJ2-2; 7 bases match TRBD2. This CDR3 region has 15 residues. Germline V gene data show CDR1 as SGHTA and CDR2 as FQGTGA. With 4 bases clipped from V and 5 bases from J, the junction kept 7 bases outside the gene matches. CDR3: CASSSQTGGTGELFF. The CDR3 DNA sequence: TGTGCCAGCAGCTCCCAGACGGGGGGAACCGGGGAGCTGTTTTTT.

The chain joins TRBV28 to TRBJ2-7; D perhaps matches TRBD1 (6 bases). Looked up from germline, CDR1 is MDHEN and CDR2 is SYDVKM. The CDR3 loop spans 14 amino acids. With 2 bases removed from V and 0 bases from J, the gap between germline ends came to 8 bases. As DNA, the CDR3 is TGTGCCAGCAGTTTACACAGGGCCTCCTACGAGCAGTACTTC. It encodes CASSLHRASYEQYF.

This chain connects TRBV2 to TRBJ2-1; D may be TRBD1 (6 bases). This CDR3 has 16 amino acids. Trimming shortened V by 9 bases and J by 4 bases, and 22 bases separated the two germline ends. Germline CDR1 SNHLY, CDR2 FYNNEI. CDR3 residues: CASTELTGTLYNEQFF. The CDR3 DNA reads as TGTGCCAGTACTGAACTTACCGGGACACTTTACAATGAGCAGTTCTTC.

The chain couples TRBV5-4 to TRBJ1-1; 10 bases fit TRBD1. Per the germline V gene, CDR1 is SGHNT and CDR2 is YYREEE (reference sequence). This CDR3 contains 16 residues. V lost 3 bases and J lost 6; bases outside the gene matches: 11. DNA of the CDR3: TGTGCCAGCAGCTCGGACCGGGACAGGGGATGGTCTGAAGCTTTCTTT. Translation: CASSSDRDRGWSEAFF.

The rearrangement uses TRBV7-3 and TRBJ2-1, with D maybe TRBD1 (6 bases). The CDR3 covers 11 residues. Looked up from germline, CDR1 is SGHTA and CDR2 is FQGTGA. V lost 4 bases, J lost 11 bases, and 9 bases lay in between. CDR3: CASSSGQKQFF. The CDR3 nucleotides read TGTGCCAGCAGCTCTGGACAGAAGCAGTTCTTC.

The chain uses TRBV28 and TRBJ2-1; D may be TRBD1 (5 bases). Between the trimmed V and J ends, which lost 6 bases and 5 bases, there was a span of 17 bases. Germline lookup yields CDR1 MDHEN and CDR2 SYDVKM. The CDR3 has 15 amino acids. CDR3 amino acids: CASRRRRTSDNEQFF. CDR3 nucleotides: TGTGCCAGCAGACGCAGGCGGACAAGCGACAATGAGCAGTTCTTC.

The rearrangement uses TRBV5-1 and TRBJ1-1; D gene uncertain. The length of the CDR3 is 15 residues. Trimming shortened V by 6 bases and J by 5 bases, and 20 bases separated the two germline ends. Germline V CDR1 and CDR2: SGHRS, YFSETQ. The CDR3 sequence is CASKVVRAGGTEAFF. CDR3 nucleotide sequence: TGCGCCAGCAAGGTGGTCCGGGCAGGAGGTACTGAAGCTTTCTTT.

The CDR3 sequence is CASIEILNDQPQHF. The CDR3 bases are TGTGCCAGCATAGAGATTCTTAATGATCAGCCCCAGCATTTT. This rearrangement joins TRBV6-5 to TRBJ1-5; D is uncertain. The V gene's germline CDR1 is MNHEY and CDR2 SVGAGI. The CDR3 loop spans 14 amino acids. Trimming took off 7 bases at V and 5 bases at J, with 15 bases between the two ends.

This sequence joins TRBV2 and TRBJ2-3; 12 bases are a match to TRBD2. The germline V gene encodes CDR1 SNHLY and CDR2 FYNNEI. Trimming cost V 0 bases and J 4 bases; bases outside gene matches: 11. CDR3 length equals 19 residues. This chain's CDR3 is CASSEAIETSGRDPDTQYF. The CDR3 DNA reads TGTGCCAGCAGTGAAGCGATAGAGACTAGCGGGAGAGATCCAGATACGCAGTATTTT. Complete variable domain (other parts from reference TRBV2 and TRBJ2-3): EPEVTQTPSHQVTQMGQEVILRCVPISNHLYFYWYRQILGQKVEFLVSFYNNEISEKSEIFDDQFSVERPDGSNFTLKIRSTKLEDSAMYFCASSEAIETSGRDPDTQYFGPGTRLTVL.

This clone has just one count. The chain's CDR3 is CASSYNERQASYGYTF. In nucleotides, the CDR3 is TGTGCCAGCAGTTATAACGAAAGACAGGCATCCTATGGCTACACCTTC. The chain has TRBV6-5 and TRBJ1-2, with D possibly TRBD1 on 6 matching bases. Germline CDR1 reads MNHEY; CDR2 reads SVGAGI. The CDR3 totals 16 residues. Trimming cost V 3 bases and J 4 bases, with 18 bases left between them.

The CDR3 reads CASSQGFGGALGYTF. The CDR3 DNA follows: TGTGCCAGCAGCCAAGGCTTTGGGGGGGCGCTTGGCTACACCTTC. This chain links TRBV4-2 with TRBJ1-2, with TRBD1 as a possible D gene (6 bases). V was trimmed by 1 base and J by 7 bases, leaving 16 bases between them. This CDR3 has 15 amino acids. The germline V gene has CDR1 LGHNA and CDR2 YNFKEQ.